This TCR beta chain was observed in a study of control samples from healthy donors and cancer patients. Assay used: immunoSEQ multiplex PCR; TCRdb lists only in-frame clones, some missing. Of tens of thousands of clones listed, roughly 91% are singletons. This CDR3 contains 13 residues. Germline CDR1 reads SNHLY; CDR2 reads FYNNEI. Trimming left V 7 bases short and J 7 bases short, with 11 bases between. The clonotype originates from a middle-aged man with lung cancer. Sequences were obtained from PBMCs. The J gene is TRBJ1-6, the V gene TRBV2; unclear D gene. CDR3 nucleotide sequence: TGTGCCAGCATTGTCACAGTGAATTCACCCCTCCACTTT. This codes for CASIVTVNSPLHF.